Each of the 25 T cell receptor beta chains below was sequenced from the same sample in a study of metastatic and nonmetastatic thyroid tumors. All patients reached thyroid surgery having received no treatment beforehand. MiXCR reprocessed the PCR reads for TCRdb. The repertoire holds over 8,000 clones, more than 20% seen once, with under 30% in the top ten. The specimen was tumor tissue. These receptors came from a female donor with papillary thyroid cancer or a benign thyroid nodule (not recorded which). Some clones in this sample may be carry-over from other donors' samples.

The genes are TRBV19 and TRBJ1-1; no clear D. Germline-derived CDR1 and CDR2 are LNHDA and SQIVND (reference sequence). Trimming shortened V by 5 bases and J by 10 bases, and 23 bases separated the two germline ends. The length of the CDR3 is 15 residues. The CDR3 region is CASSVGLGSPAGAFF. For the CDR3, the DNA is TGTGCCAGTAGTGTGGGGTTGGGTTCCCCCGCAGGAGCTTTCTTT. Together with reference TRBV19 and TRBJ1-1, the CDR3 gives the full variable domain: DGGITQSPKYLFRKEGQNVTLSCEQNLNHDAMYWYRQDPGQGLRLIYYSQIVNDFQKGDIAEGYSVSREKKESFPLTVTSAQKNPTAFYLCASSVGLGSPAGAFFGQGTRLTVV.

This clone turned up a few times. The rearrangement links TRBV15 to TRBJ2-5, with D possibly being TRBD2 (6 bases). CDR1 is LNHNV, CDR2 YYDKDF, per germline (reference sequence). This CDR3 region has 15 residues. The V gene lost 5 bases and the J gene lost 5 bases, with 18 bases spanning the gap. The chain's CDR3 is CATSFRFGGAETQYF. The CDR3 region has the DNA TGTGCCACCAGCTTTCGTTTCGGGGGAGCTGAGACCCAGTACTTC.

The chain has TRBV11-2 and TRBJ2-7; 7 positions agree with TRBD1. The CDR3 loop spans 16 amino acids. CDR1 SGHAT and CDR2 FQNNGV come from the germline V gene. The ends lost 5 bases at V and 3 bases at J; junction bases unmatched: 13. The CDR3 coding sequence is TGTGCCAGCAGCCCTTCTGAGGGGACAGATTTCTACGAGCAGTACTTC. Its translation: CASSPSEGTDFYEQYF.

This clone was seen repeatedly, ten times or more. The V call is TRBV5-4, the J call TRBJ2-5; TRBD1 is a possible D gene (5 bases). Germline V lookup: CDR1 SGHNT, CDR2 YYREEE (reference sequence). V shed 4 bases and J shed 0 bases, with 7 bases lying between them. This CDR3 contains 13 residues. CDR3 nucleotides: TGTGCCAGCAGCGGGGCCTACCAAGAGACCCAGTACTTC. Translated: CASSGAYQETQYF.

V gene TRBV10-3 combines with J gene TRBJ2-7; TRBD2 aligns across 11 bases. CDR3 length: 17 amino acids. Per germline, CDR1 ENHRY and CDR2 SYGVKD. Germline trimming cut 11 bases from V and 1 base from J; bases unmatched to any gene: 16. CDR3 amino acids: CAASEGLAGGLSYEQYF. CDR3 DNA: TGTGCCGCATCGGAGGGGCTAGCGGGAGGACTATCCTACGAGCAGTACTTC.

This clone was seen only a few times. Its ends do not fully match the called genes, so a read error is possible. The rearrangement links TRBV28 to TRBJ2-2; the D gene is possibly TRBD2 (5 bases). This CDR3 has 14 amino acids. Germline CDR1 and CDR2: MDHEN and SYDVKM. The CDR3 here is CASRAQALNGEPFF. Written as DNA, the CDR3 is TGTGCCAGCAGAGCCCAGGCCTTGAACGGGGAGCCGTTTTTT.

This clone was counted many times. The chain links TRBV18 to TRBJ2-1, with TRBD1 matching over 11 bases. The CDR3 has 15 amino acids. Trimming took 3 bases from V and 4 from J; bases not matched to a gene: 2. Germline CDR1 KGHSH, CDR2 LQKENI. Here the CDR3 reads CASSPGTGGYNEQFF. CDR3 nucleotide sequence: TGTGCCAGCTCACCCGGGACAGGGGGGTACAATGAGCAGTTCTTC.

This clone was detected ten times or more. The chain couples TRBV20-1 to TRBJ1-4, with a weak D call TRBD1 (5 bases). The CDR3 is made up of 12 amino acids. V lost 5 bases and J 8 bases, leaving 12 bases between the germline ends. Germline V gives CDR1 DFQATT, CDR2 SNEGSKA (reference sequence). The CDR3 DNA is TGCAGTGCTCAAGGGGCGGGGGAAAAACTGTTTTTT. Amino acids: CSAQGAGEKLFF.

In its sample, this clone was seen a few times. A junction boundary mismatches the germline segment, possibly from a read error. CDR3 loop: CASYGGSGQPQRF. The CDR3 DNA is TGTGCCAGCTACGGAGGCTCGGGCCAGCCACAGCGTTTT. The rearrangement joins TRBV12-3 or TRBV12-4 to TRBJ1-5, with D hard to call. This CDR3 has 13 residues.

This chain joins TRBV28 and TRBJ2-3; D is perhaps TRBD2 (7 bases). This CDR3 spans 16 amino acids. Germline V gene data show CDR1 as MDHEN and CDR2 as SYDVKM. V was cut by 6 bases and J by 0 bases, with 16 bases left in between. The DNA for the CDR3 is TGTGCCAGCAGCTTCTCCGGCGGGGGCAGCACAGATACGCAGTATTTT. Its protein is CASSFSGGGSTDTQYF.

This clone was observed at least ten times. The gene calls are TRBV9 and TRBJ2-1; TRBD2 agrees at 7 bases. V was clipped by 0 bases and J by 0 bases; unmatched bases: 0. In germline, CDR1 is SGDLS, CDR2 YYNGEE. The CDR3 covers 15 residues. The CDR3 bases are TGTGCCAGCAGCGTAGCGGGGGGCTCCTACAATGAGCAGTTCTTC. It specifies CASSVAGGSYNEQFF. The entire variable domain, with the rest obtained from reference TRBV9 and TRBJ2-1, is as follows: DSGVTQTPKHLITATGQRVTLRCSPRSGDLSVYWYQQSLDQGLQFLIQYYNGEERAKGNILERFSAQQFPDLHSELNLSSLELGDSALYFCASSVAGGSYNEQFFGPGTRLTVL.

This clone has at least ten counts. The rearrangement uses TRBV19 and TRBJ2-5; 9 nucleotides line up with TRBD1. Trimming cost V 6 bases and J 7 bases; bases outside gene matches: 9. The germline CDR1 and CDR2 sequences are LNHDA and SQIVND (reference sequence). This CDR3 is built from 14 residues. CDR3 sequence (DNA): TGTGCCAGTAGCCCGGGACAGGGTGACAGGACCCAGTACTTC. Its protein is CASSPGQGDRTQYF.

V gene TRBV6-1 combines with J gene TRBJ2-1; D is perhaps TRBD2 (6 bases). The germline V gene has CDR1 MNHNS and CDR2 SASEGT. V was clipped by 5 bases and J by 0 bases, with 8 bases between them. The CDR3 is 14 residues long. In DNA form, the CDR3 reads TGTGCCAGCAGTCTGCGGGGCTCCTACAATGAGCAGTTCTTC. This gives the protein CASSLRGSYNEQFF.

This clone has a handful of counts. This chain connects TRBV28 to TRBJ1-2; 9 bases agree with TRBD1. This CDR3 comprises 15 residues. CDR1 and CDR2 (germline): MDHEN, SYDVKM. The J segment lost 2 bases and the V segment lost 7 bases, leaving 8 bases of the junction unmatched. CDR3 nucleotides: TGTGCCAGCAAGACGAGGGACAGGGAAAACTATGGCTACACCTTC. Protein sequence: CASKTRDRENYGYTF.

This clone was seen a few times. A junction end diverges from the germline sequence, so it may reflect a read error. This sequence joins TRBV2 and TRBJ1-1; D ambiguous. This CDR3 region has 14 residues. The germline CDR1 and CDR2 sequences are SNHLY and FYNNEI. The CDR3 region has the DNA TGTGCCAGCAGAGAAGGTCAAATGAACACTGAAGCTTTCTTT. Protein sequence: CASREGQMNTEAFF. The full variable domain, with the rest looked up from reference TRBV2 and TRBJ1-1, is EPEVTQTPSHQVTQMGQEVILRCVPISNHLYFYWYRQILGQKVEFLVSFYNNEISEKSEIFDDQFSVERPDGSNFTLKIRSTKLEDSAMYFCASREGQMNTEAFFGQGTRLTVV.

This chain connects TRBV5-1 to TRBJ1-2, with TRBD1 matching 8 bases. V lost 2 bases, J lost 2 bases, and 5 bases stayed unmatched. Germline V lookup: CDR1 SGHRS, CDR2 YFSETQ. The CDR3 spans 15 residues. CDR3 nucleotide sequence: TGCGCCAGCAGCTTCTCGGACAGGGAAAACTATGGCTACACCTTC. Amino acids: CASSFSDRENYGYTF.

This clone was observed at least ten times. The V gene is TRBV20-1, the J gene TRBJ2-4; 9 nucleotides line up with TRBD1. In germline, CDR1 is DFQATT, CDR2 SNEGSKA (reference sequence). V lost 5 bases to trimming and J lost 8 bases; unmatched junction nucleotides: 4. This CDR3 is 12 amino acids long. The DNA for the CDR3 is TGCAGTGCTGTGACAGGGGGTTACATTCAGTACTTC. Its protein product is CSAVTGGYIQYF.

This clone qualifies as medium-sized. V usage is TRBV6-1 and J usage is TRBJ2-7; 11 bases are a match to TRBD2. The CDR3 covers 17 residues. V was clipped by 6 bases and J by 4 bases; unmatched bases: 14. CDR1 and CDR2 (germline): MNHNS, SASEGT. CDR3 nucleotides: TGTGCCAGCAGCGGGCAGGGACTAGCGGCATGGGTTTACGAGCAGTACTTC. Translating gives CASSGQGLAAWVYEQYF.

By share, this clone counts as medium-sized. The chain uses TRBV4-1 and TRBJ2-2, with 10 nucleotides matching TRBD2. The germline V gene encodes CDR1 MGHRA and CDR2 YSYEKL. The CDR3 is 17 amino acids. The ends lost 4 bases at V and 4 bases at J; junction bases unmatched: 9. Here the CDR3 reads CASSPRGGLAITGELFF. CDR3 sequence (DNA): TGCGCCAGCAGCCCCCGGGGGGGACTAGCGATCACCGGGGAGCTGTTTTTT.

This clone was recorded a few times. The junction and the germline gene differ at one end; a read error may be behind it. CDR3 sequence: CASGLASSGTQYF. CDR3 DNA sequence: TGCGCCAGCGGCTTGGCCTCGTCCGGTACGCAGTATTTT. V is TRBV5-1 and J is TRBJ2-3; D is uncertain. CDR3 length equals 13 residues. The germline CDR1 and CDR2 sequences are SGHRS and YFSETQ. The variable domain in full, completed from reference TRBV5-1 and TRBJ2-3, reads KAGVTQTPRYLIKTRGQQVTLSCSPISGHRSVSWYQQTPGQGLQFLFEYFSETQRNKGNFPGRFSGRQFSNSRSEMNVSTLELGDSALYLCASGLASSGTQYFGPGTRLTVL.

The rearrangement joins TRBV5-1 to TRBJ1-6, with TRBD1 matching over 7 bases. The junction had 14 bases not matched to a gene; V was cut back by 4 bases and J by 10 bases. Germline V gene data show CDR1 as SGHRS and CDR2 as YFSETQ. This CDR3 contains 16 residues. CDR3 in amino acids: CASSPTTDRAESPLHF. CDR3 coding DNA: TGCGCCAGCAGCCCGACGACCGACAGGGCGGAATCACCCCTCCACTTT.

The V gene is TRBV6-2 or TRBV6-3, the J gene TRBJ2-7; 7 bases align to TRBD2. The germline CDR1 and CDR2 sequences are MNHEY and SVGEGT. V lost 2 bases and J lost 6; bases outside the gene matches: 10. The CDR3 has 15 amino acids. CDR3 sequence (DNA): TGTGCCAGCAGTTACGCAACTAGCGAAACCTTCGAGCAGTACTTC. It specifies CASSYATSETFEQYF.

In its sample, this clone was seen many times. The rearrangement joins TRBV19 to TRBJ1-5; the match to TRBD1 covers 9 bases. This CDR3 is built from 17 residues. The germline V gene has CDR1 LNHDA and CDR2 SQIVND (reference sequence). With 2 bases clipped from V and 3 bases from J, the junction kept 8 bases outside the gene matches. CDR3 in DNA: TGTGCCAGTAGTATATATTCCGGGACAGGGACCAATCAGCCCCAGCATTTT. Protein: CASSIYSGTGTNQPQHF.

This clone was counted a few times. The junction departs from the called germline gene at one end, perhaps through a read error. This chain uses TRBV6-5 with TRBJ1-1; D possibly corresponds to TRBD1 (5 bases). The CDR3 is 14 amino acids. CDR1 and CDR2 from the germline V gene are MNHEY and SVGAGI. CDR3 region: CASSYSDMNTEAFF. DNA of the CDR3: TGTGCCAGCAGCTACTCGGACATGAACACTGAAGCTTTCTTT.

By share of the sample, this clone is medium-sized. The CDR3 loop reads CASRTGQNQPQHF. Written as DNA, the CDR3 is TGTGCCAGCAGAACGGGACAGAATCAGCCCCAGCATTTT. V gene TRBV6-1 combines with J gene TRBJ1-5; 7 nucleotides align to TRBD1. Germline assignment: CDR1 MNHNS and CDR2 SASEGT. This CDR3 region has 13 residues. J gave up 4 bases and V 6 bases, and 3 bases lay outside the gene matches.